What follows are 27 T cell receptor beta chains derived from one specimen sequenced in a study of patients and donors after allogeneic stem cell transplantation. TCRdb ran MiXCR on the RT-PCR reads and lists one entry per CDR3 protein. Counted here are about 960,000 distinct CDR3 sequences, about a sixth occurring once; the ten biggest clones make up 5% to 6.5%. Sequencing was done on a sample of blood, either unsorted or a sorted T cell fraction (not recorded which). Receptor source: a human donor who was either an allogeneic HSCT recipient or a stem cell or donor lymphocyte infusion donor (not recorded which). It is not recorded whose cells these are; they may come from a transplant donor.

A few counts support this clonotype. For the CDR3, the DNA is TGCAGTGCTAGAGGCGTCTTGTTGTACGAGCAGTACTTC. Protein product: CSARGVLLYEQYF. This chain uses TRBV20-1 with TRBJ2-7, with D unclear. V lost 1 base to trimming and J lost 4 bases, with 11 bases between them. This CDR3 has 13 residues. Germline values: CDR1 DFQATT, CDR2 SNEGSKA (reference sequence).

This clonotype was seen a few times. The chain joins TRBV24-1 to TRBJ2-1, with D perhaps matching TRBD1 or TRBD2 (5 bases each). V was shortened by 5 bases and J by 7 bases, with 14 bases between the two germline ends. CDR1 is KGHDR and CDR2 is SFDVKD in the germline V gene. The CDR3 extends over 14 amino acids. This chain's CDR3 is CATSGPGTGNEQFF. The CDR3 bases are TGTGCCACCAGTGGCCCCGGGACGGGTAATGAGCAGTTCTTC.

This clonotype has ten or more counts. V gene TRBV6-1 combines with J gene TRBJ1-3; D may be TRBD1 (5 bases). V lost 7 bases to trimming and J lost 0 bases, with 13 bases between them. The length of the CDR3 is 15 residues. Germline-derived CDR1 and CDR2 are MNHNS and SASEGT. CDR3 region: CASTSGGFSGNTIYF. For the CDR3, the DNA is TGTGCCAGCACCTCGGGGGGTTTCTCTGGAAACACCATATATTTT.

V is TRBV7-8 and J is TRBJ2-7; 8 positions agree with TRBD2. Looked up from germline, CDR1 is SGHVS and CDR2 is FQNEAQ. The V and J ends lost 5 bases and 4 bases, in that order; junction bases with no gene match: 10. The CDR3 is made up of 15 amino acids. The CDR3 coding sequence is TGTGCCAGCAGCCGAGGTACCGGGGGGGTTTACGAGCAGTACTTC. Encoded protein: CASSRGTGGVYEQYF. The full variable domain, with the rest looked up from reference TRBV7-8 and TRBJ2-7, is GAGVSQSPRYKVAKRGQDVALRCDPISGHVSLFWYQQALGQGPEFLTYFQNEAQLDKSGLPSDRFFAERPEGSVSTLKIQRTQQEDSAVYLCASSRGTGGVYEQYFGPGTRLTVT.

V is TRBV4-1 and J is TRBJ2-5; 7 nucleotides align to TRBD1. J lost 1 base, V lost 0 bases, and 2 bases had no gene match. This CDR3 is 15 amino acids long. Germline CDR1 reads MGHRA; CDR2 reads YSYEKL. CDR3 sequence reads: CASSQDYRGQETQYF. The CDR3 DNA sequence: TGCGCCAGCAGCCAAGATTACAGGGGCCAAGAGACCCAGTACTTC.

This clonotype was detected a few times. For the CDR3, the DNA is TGTGCCAGCAGCCAATCCGGGACAGCAAACACCGGGGAGCTGTTTTTT. Translating gives CASSQSGTANTGELFF. The gene calls are TRBV25-1 and TRBJ2-2, with TRBD1 matching 7 bases. Unmatched junction bases numbered 9, after V lost 6 bases and J lost 2 bases. This CDR3 has 16 residues. Germline-derived CDR1 and CDR2 are MGHDK and SYGVNS. Looking up the rest from reference TRBV25-1 and TRBJ2-2 gives the full variable domain: EADIYQTPRYLVIGTGKKITLECSQTMGHDKMYWYQQDPGMELHLIHYSYGVNSTEKGDLSSESTVSRIRTEHFPLTLESARPSHTSQYLCASSQSGTANTGELFFGEGSRLTVL.

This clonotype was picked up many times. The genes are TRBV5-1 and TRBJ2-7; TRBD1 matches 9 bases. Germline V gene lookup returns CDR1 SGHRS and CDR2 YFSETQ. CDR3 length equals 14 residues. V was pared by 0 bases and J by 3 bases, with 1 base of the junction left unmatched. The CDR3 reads CASSLGTGVYEQYF. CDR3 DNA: TGCGCCAGCAGCTTGGGGACAGGGGTCTACGAGCAGTACTTC.

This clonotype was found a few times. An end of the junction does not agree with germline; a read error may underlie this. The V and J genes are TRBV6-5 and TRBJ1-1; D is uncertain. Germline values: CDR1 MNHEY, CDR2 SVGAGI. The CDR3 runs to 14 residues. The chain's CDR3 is CASSDSGGNTEAFF. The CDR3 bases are TGTGCCAGCAGTGACTCGGGCGGGAACACTGAAGCTTTCTTT.

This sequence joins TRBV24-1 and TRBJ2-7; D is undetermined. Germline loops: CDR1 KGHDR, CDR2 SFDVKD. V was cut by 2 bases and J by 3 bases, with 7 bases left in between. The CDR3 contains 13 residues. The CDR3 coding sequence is TGTGCCACCAGTGATTCCCTCAACTACGAGCAGTACTTC. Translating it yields CATSDSLNYEQYF.

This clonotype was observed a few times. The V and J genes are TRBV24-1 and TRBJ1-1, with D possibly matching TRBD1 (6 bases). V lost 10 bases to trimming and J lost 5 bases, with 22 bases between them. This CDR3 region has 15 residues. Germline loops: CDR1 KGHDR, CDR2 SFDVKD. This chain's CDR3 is CATQRSGAGETEAFF. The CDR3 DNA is TGTGCCACACAACGATCAGGGGCGGGGGAGACTGAAGCTTTCTTT.

This CDR3 reads CSARGILRGSSYEQYF. The CDR3 nucleotides are TGCAGTGCTAGAGGGATCCTGCGGGGGAGCTCCTACGAGCAGTACTTC. This chain links TRBV20-1 with TRBJ2-7, with TRBD2 identical over 7 bases. The J segment lost 0 bases and the V segment lost 1 base, leaving 9 bases of the junction unmatched. Germline V gene lookup returns CDR1 DFQATT and CDR2 SNEGSKA (reference sequence). This CDR3 spans 16 amino acids.

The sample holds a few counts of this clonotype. The CDR3 bases are TGTGCCAGCAGCTCCTGGGGGGCGATCTACAATGAGCAGTTCTTC. This gives the protein CASSSWGAIYNEQFF. The chain is built from TRBV7-2 and TRBJ2-1; D possibly matches TRBD1 or TRBD2 (6 bases each). Trimming shortened V by 4 bases and J by 3 bases, and 13 bases separated the two germline ends. CDR3 size: 15 residues. Per the germline V gene, CDR1 is SGHTA and CDR2 is FQGNSA.

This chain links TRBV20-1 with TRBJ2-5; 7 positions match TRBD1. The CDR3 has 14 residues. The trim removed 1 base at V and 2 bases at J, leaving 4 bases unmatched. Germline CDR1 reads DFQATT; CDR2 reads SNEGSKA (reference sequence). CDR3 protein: CSARARDRQETQYF. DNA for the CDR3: TGCAGTGCTAGAGCCCGGGACAGACAAGAGACCCAGTACTTC.

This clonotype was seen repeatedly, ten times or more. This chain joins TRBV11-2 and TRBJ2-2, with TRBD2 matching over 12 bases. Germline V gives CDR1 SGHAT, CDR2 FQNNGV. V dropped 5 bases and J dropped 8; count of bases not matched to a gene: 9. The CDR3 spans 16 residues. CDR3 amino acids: CASSRVTSGGSGELFF. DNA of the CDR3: TGTGCCAGCAGCCGGGTGACTAGCGGGGGTTCTGGGGAGCTGTTTTTT.

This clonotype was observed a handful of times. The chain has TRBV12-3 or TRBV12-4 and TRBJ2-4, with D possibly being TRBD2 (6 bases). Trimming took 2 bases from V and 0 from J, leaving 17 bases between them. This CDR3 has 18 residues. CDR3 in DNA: TGTGCCAGCAGTTTAATTCTATCGGGGGTCATAGCCAAAAACATTCAGTACTTC. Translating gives CASSLILSGVIAKNIQYF.

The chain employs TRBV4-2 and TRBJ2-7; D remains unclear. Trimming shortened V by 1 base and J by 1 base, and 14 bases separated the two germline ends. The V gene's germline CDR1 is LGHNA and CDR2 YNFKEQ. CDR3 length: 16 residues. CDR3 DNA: TGTGCCAGCAGCCAAGTCGGGCGGAAGACATCCTACGAGCAGTACTTC. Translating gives CASSQVGRKTSYEQYF.

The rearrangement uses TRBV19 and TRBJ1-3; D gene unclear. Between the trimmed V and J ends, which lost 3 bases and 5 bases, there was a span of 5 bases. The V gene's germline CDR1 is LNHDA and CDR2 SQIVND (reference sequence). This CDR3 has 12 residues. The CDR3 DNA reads TGTGCCAGTAGTATGGACCGAAACACCATATATTTT. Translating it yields CASSMDRNTIYF.

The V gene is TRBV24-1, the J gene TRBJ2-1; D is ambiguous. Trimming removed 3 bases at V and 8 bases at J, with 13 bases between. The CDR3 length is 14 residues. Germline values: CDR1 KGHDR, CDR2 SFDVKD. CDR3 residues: CATSDRAARDEQFF. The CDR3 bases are TGTGCCACCAGTGATAGAGCAGCACGCGATGAGCAGTTCTTC.

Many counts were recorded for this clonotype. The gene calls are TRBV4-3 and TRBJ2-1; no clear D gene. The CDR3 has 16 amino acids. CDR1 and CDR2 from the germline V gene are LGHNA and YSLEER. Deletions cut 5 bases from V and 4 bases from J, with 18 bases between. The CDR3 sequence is CASSIDRHPAYNEQFF. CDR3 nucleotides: TGCGCCAGCAGCATAGACCGACACCCAGCTTACAATGAGCAGTTCTTC.

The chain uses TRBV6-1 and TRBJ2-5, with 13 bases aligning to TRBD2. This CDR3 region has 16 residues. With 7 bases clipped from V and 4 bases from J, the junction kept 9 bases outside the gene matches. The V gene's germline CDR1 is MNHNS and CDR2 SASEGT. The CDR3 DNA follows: TGTGCCAGCACTAACGAACTAGCGGGGGGGCGAGAGACCCAGTACTTC. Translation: CASTNELAGGRETQYF.

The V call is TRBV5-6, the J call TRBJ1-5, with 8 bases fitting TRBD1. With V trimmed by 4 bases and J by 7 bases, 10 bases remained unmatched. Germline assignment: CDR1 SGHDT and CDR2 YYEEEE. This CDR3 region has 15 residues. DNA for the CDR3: TGTGCCAGCAGCGCGAGGGGACAGGTAAGGCAGCCCCAGCATTTT. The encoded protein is CASSARGQVRQPQHF.

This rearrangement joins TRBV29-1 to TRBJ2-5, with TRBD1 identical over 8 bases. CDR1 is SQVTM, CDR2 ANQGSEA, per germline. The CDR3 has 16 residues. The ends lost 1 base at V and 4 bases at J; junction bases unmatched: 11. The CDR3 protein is CSVEATGEISGETQYF. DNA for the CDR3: TGCAGCGTTGAAGCGACAGGGGAAATCTCAGGAGAGACCCAGTACTTC.

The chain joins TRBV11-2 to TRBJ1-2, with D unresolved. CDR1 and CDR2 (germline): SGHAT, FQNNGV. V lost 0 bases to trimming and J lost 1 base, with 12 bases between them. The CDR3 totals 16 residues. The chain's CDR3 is CASSLDPGRDNYGYTF. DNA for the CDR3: TGTGCCAGCAGCTTAGATCCAGGACGCGATAACTATGGCTACACCTTC.

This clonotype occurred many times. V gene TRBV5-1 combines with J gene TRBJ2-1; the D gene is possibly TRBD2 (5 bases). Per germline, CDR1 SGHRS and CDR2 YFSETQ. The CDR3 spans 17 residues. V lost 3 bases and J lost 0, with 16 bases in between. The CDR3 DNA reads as TGCGCCAGCAGCTCTGGAGTCGGGGTGAGCTCCTACAATGAGCAGTTCTTC. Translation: CASSSGVGVSSYNEQFF.

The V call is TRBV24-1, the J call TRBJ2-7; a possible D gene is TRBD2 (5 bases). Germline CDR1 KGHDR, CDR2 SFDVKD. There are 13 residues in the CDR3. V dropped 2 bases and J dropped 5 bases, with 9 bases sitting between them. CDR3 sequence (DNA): TGTGCCACCAGTGATTCGGCTAGCAACGAGCAGTACTTC. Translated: CATSDSASNEQYF.

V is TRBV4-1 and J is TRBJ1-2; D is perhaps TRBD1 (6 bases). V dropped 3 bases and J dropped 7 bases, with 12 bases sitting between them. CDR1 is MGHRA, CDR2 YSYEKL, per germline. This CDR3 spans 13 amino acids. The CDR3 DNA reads TGCGCCAGCAGCCATGGGACAAGTTTTGGCTACACCTTC. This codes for CASSHGTSFGYTF.

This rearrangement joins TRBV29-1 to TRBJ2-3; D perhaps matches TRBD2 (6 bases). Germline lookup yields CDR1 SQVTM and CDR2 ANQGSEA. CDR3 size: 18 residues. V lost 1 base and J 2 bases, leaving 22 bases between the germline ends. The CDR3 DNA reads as TGCAGCGTTGAAGGAACCCTAGGCGGGCGGGGACCCACAGATACGCAGTATTTT. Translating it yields CSVEGTLGGRGPTDTQYF.